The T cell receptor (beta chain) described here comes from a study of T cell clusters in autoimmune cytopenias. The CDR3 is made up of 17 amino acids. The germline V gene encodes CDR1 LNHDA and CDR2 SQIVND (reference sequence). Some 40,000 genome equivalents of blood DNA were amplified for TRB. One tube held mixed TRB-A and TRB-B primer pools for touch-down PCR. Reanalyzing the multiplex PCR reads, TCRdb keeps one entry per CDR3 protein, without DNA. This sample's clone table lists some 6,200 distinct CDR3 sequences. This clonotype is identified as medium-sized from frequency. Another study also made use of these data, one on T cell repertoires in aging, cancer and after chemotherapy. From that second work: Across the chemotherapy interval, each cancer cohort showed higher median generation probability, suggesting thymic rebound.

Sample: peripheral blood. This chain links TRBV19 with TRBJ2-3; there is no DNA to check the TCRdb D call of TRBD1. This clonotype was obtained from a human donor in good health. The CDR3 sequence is CASSIDSQGVRTDTQYF.